This TCR beta chain was recovered during a study of regulatory T cells in long-lasting Graves disease. As for time point: newly diagnosed GD, antithyroid drugs for less than 3 months. Extracted PBMC RNA gave rise to the TCR library. Trimming cost V 0 bases and J 4 bases; bases outside gene matches: 14. From germline, CDR1 is ENHRY and CDR2 SYGVKD. This CDR3 comprises 18 residues. This clonotype was recorded at least ten times. Arm-PCR of CDR3 regions and iRepertoire HTBI primers were used to build TCR beta libraries. Each CDR3 protein gets one entry after TCRdb re-called the multiplex PCR reads with MiXCR. The table lists about 540,000 distinct CDR3 sequences, approximately 13% of them singletons, with approximately 9.3% in the top ten. These data were likewise used in another study, on T cells in Graves' hyperthyroidism and ophthalmopathy.

The chain employs TRBV10-3 and TRBJ1-2, with 7 nucleotides matching TRBD1. The sequencing used peripheral blood mononuclear cells (PBMCs), collected at new diagnosis, from a patient treated with antithyroid drugs. The TCR was taken from a man aged 25 to 45 with Graves disease. The CDR3 coding sequence is TGTGCCATCAGTGAGTCGACTCCCCGACAGGGTCGAAGCTATGGCTACACCTTC. This codes for CAISESTPRQGRSYGYTF.